These 32 T cell receptor beta chains came from one sample sequenced in a study of post-analysis software for immune sequencing data. These TCRs are of unknown antigen specificity. Researchers reported that TCR beta cDNA libraries carried unique molecular identifiers. TCRdb redid the calling of the PCR reads with MiXCR, one entry per CDR3 protein. The data hold about 810,000 distinct CDR3 sequences, with roughly half observed a single time. Study results and limitations: Five or six TRBV segments, TRBV5-6, TRBV5-1 and TRBV20-1 among them, were found more frequent in patients than controls.

Sequenced sample: blood. All receptors come from a girl aged 10 to 17 with multiple sclerosis.

The chain combines TRBV2 with TRBJ2-1; 10 positions agree with TRBD2. There are 14 residues in the CDR3. The germline CDR1 and CDR2 sequences are SNHLY and FYNNEI. After removal of 7 bases from V and 6 bases from J, the junction contained 6 bases not matched to a gene. The CDR3 coding sequence is TGTGCCAGCAAGGTAGCTAGCGGGAGCAATGAGCAGTTCTTC. This sequence encodes CASKVASGSNEQFF.

There are a few counts of this clonotype. This chain uses TRBV7-3 with TRBJ2-3; the D is unclear. Trimming shortened V by 6 bases and J by 6 bases, and 22 bases separated the two germline ends. The length of the CDR3 is 16 residues. Germline V gives CDR1 SGHTA, CDR2 FQGTGA. The CDR3 nucleotides read TGTGCCAGCAGTCGAGTTCGCGTGGGCGTTGGGGATACGCAGTATTTT. Residues: CASSRVRVGVGDTQYF.

The chain combines TRBV9 with TRBJ2-7, with D unresolved. V gave up 4 bases and J gave up 2 bases, with 13 bases separating them. CDR3 length: 14 amino acids. Germline V gene data show CDR1 as SGDLS and CDR2 as YYNGEE. The CDR3 nucleotides are TGTGCCAGCAGCCCCTTAGGGATTGCCTACGAGCAGTACTTC. Its translation: CASSPLGIAYEQYF.

The chain couples TRBV27 to TRBJ2-4, with 8 bases fitting TRBD1. The CDR3 is 17 amino acids. Germline CDR1 MNHEY, CDR2 SMNVEV (reference sequence). V shed 8 bases, J shed 0 bases, and the junction held 12 bases outside the gene matches. The DNA for the CDR3 is TGTGCCAGCTTATCTCTGGGGGACAGGAGAGCCAAAAACATTCAGTACTTC. The encoded protein is CASLSLGDRRAKNIQYF.

V gene TRBV7-2 combines with J gene TRBJ2-5; TRBD1 matches at 7 bases. With the DNA end fitting TRBJ2-7 better, the J assignment may be wrong. This CDR3 is 15 amino acids long. Germline V CDR1 and CDR2: SGHTA, FQGNSA. Here the CDR3 reads CASSPPGTDLNEQYF. CDR3 in DNA: TGTGCCAGCAGCCCACCAGGGACAGATCTTAACGAGCAGTACTTC.

There are a few counts of this clonotype. This chain connects TRBV12-3 or TRBV12-4 to TRBJ1-1; D remains unclear. V dropped 5 bases and J dropped 1 base, with 5 bases sitting between them. This CDR3 is 12 amino acids long. The CDR3 nucleotides are TGTGCCAGCAGTGCCCGGAACACTGAAGCTTTCTTT. As protein: CASSARNTEAFF.

The sample holds one count of this clonotype. The rearrangement links TRBV3-1 to TRBJ1-1; 10 bases map to TRBD1. The V segment lost 3 bases and the J segment 5 bases; nucleotides outside the gene matches: 9. CDR3 length: 16 amino acids. Germline assignment: CDR1 LGHDT and CDR2 YNNKEL (reference sequence). CDR3 DNA sequence: TGTGCCAGCAGCCAGGAGACAGGGGGCGGAACAACTGAAGCTTTCTTT. It specifies CASSQETGGGTTEAFF. Together with reference TRBV3-1 and TRBJ1-1, the CDR3 gives the full variable domain: DTAVSQTPKYLVTQMGNDKSIKCEQNLGHDTMYWYKQDSKKFLKIMFSYNNKELIINETVPNRFSPKSPDKAHLNLHINSLELGDSAVYFCASSQETGGGTTEAFFGQGTRLTVV.

This chain links TRBV25-1 with TRBJ2-1; D is unclear. V lost 0 bases, J lost 7 bases, and 4 bases lay in between. CDR1 and CDR2 (germline): MGHDK, SYGVNS. CDR3 length: 12 amino acids. The chain's CDR3 is CASSEYRNEQFF. The CDR3 DNA reads as TGTGCCAGCAGTGAATATAGAAATGAGCAGTTCTTC.

CDR3 amino acids: CASSDSGGTTSYEQYF. CDR3 nucleotide sequence: TGTGCCAGCAGCGACTCAGGGGGCACAACCTCCTACGAGCAGTACTTC. The gene calls are TRBV12-3 or TRBV12-4 and TRBJ2-7, with 8 bases identical to TRBD1. The CDR3 has 16 residues. The V segment lost 6 bases and the J segment 0 bases; nucleotides outside the gene matches: 10.

This clonotype occurred once. The gene calls are TRBV6-6 and TRBJ2-7, with 11 bases aligning to TRBD2. The germline gives CDR1 MNHNY, CDR2 SVGAGI (reference sequence). This CDR3 has 14 residues. V shed 6 bases, J shed 3 bases, and the junction held 4 bases outside the gene matches. CDR3 DNA sequence: TGTGCCAGCAGACTAGCGGGGGATCTCTACGAGCAGTACTTC. Its translation is CASRLAGDLYEQYF.

The gene calls are TRBV6-6 and TRBJ2-5; the match to TRBD2 covers 10 bases. CDR3 length equals 16 residues. Germline V gene data show CDR1 as MNHNY and CDR2 as SVGAGI (reference sequence). V gave up 2 bases and J gave up 5 bases; unmatched junction bases: 8. For the CDR3, the DNA is TGTGCCAGCAGTTACCCCCCTAGCGGGGGCCGGGAGACCCAGTACTTC. Translated, it gives CASSYPPSGGRETQYF.

This sequence joins TRBV7-8 and TRBJ2-1, with a weak D call TRBD2 (6 bases). V lost 5 bases, J lost 7 bases, and 24 bases lay in between. Germline loops: CDR1 SGHVS, CDR2 FQNEAQ. This CDR3 region has 17 residues. CDR3: CASSPPGTPGTWNEQFF. The CDR3 DNA sequence: TGTGCCAGCAGCCCCCCCGGGACTCCCGGAACCTGGAATGAGCAGTTCTTC. Using reference TRBV7-8 and TRBJ2-1 for the parts outside the CDR3, the full variable domain is GAGVSQSPRYKVAKRGQDVALRCDPISGHVSLFWYQQALGQGPEFLTYFQNEAQLDKSGLPSDRFFAERPEGSVSTLKIQRTQQEDSAVYLCASSPPGTPGTWNEQFFGPGTRLTVL.

The rearrangement uses TRBV14 and TRBJ2-2; D is ambiguous. Germline V lookup: CDR1 SGHDN, CDR2 FVKESK. Trimming took 3 bases from V and 2 from J, leaving 4 bases between them. This CDR3 spans 13 amino acids. This CDR3 reads CASSHVNTGELFF. CDR3 sequence (DNA): TGTGCCAGCAGCCACGTAAACACCGGGGAGCTGTTTTTT.

V is TRBV20-1 and J is TRBJ2-5, with 7 bases matching TRBD1. J gave up 11 bases and V 5 bases, and 14 bases lay outside the gene matches. The CDR3 totals 13 residues. From germline, CDR1 is DFQATT and CDR2 SNEGSKA (reference sequence). CDR3 coding DNA: TGCAGTGCTCGGACAGGCGATAGACGTGAGCAGTACTTC. Translation gives CSARTGDRREQYF.

The genes are TRBV20-1 and TRBJ1-2, with 8 bases that match TRBD1. With V trimmed by 6 bases and J by 4 bases, 22 bases remained unmatched. This CDR3 is 18 amino acids long. CDR1 is DFQATT and CDR2 is SNEGSKA in the germline V gene (reference sequence). In nucleotides, the CDR3 is TGCAGTGCCTCCTCCGGTCGGGGAACAGGGGGAAGCATCTATGGCTACACCTTC. Its protein is CSASSGRGTGGSIYGYTF.

The rearrangement joins TRBV6-5 to TRBJ2-1; D gene ambiguous. The V and J ends lost 0 bases and 0 bases respectively, with 12 bases between them. The CDR3 length is 17 residues. Looked up from germline, CDR1 is MNHEY and CDR2 is SVGAGI. The CDR3 sequence: CASSYSRSSSSYNEQFF. The CDR3 DNA reads as TGTGCCAGCAGTTACTCTAGGAGTTCGAGCTCCTACAATGAGCAGTTCTTC.

The J gene is TRBJ1-5, the V gene TRBV3-1; D possibly corresponds to TRBD1 (5 bases). CDR3 length: 15 residues. The V and J ends lost 4 bases and 4 bases respectively, with 14 bases between them. The germline CDR1 and CDR2 sequences are LGHDT and YNNKEL (reference sequence). Written as DNA, the CDR3 is TGTGCCAGCAGCCTACAATCAGGGCGGAATCAGCCCCAGCATTTT. It specifies CASSLQSGRNQPQHF.

The chain employs TRBV20-1 and TRBJ1-2; a weak D match, TRBD1 (5 bases). Trimming shortened V by 0 bases and J by 11 bases, and 19 bases separated the two germline ends. Per the germline V gene, CDR1 is DFQATT and CDR2 is SNEGSKA (reference sequence). This CDR3 region has 14 residues. Here the CDR3 DNA reads TGCAGTGCTAGAGATCAGGTGGTTGGGACCGTGTACACCTTC. It is translated as CSARDQVVGTVYTF.

This rearrangement joins TRBV12-3 or TRBV12-4 to TRBJ1-3, with D possibly matching TRBD1 (5 bases). This CDR3 comprises 15 residues. V was cut by 5 bases and J by 0 bases, with 11 bases left in between. The CDR3 DNA sequence: TGTGCCAGCAGTCGACGGGACGTCTCTGGAAACACCATATATTTT. This encodes CASSRRDVSGNTIYF.

This clonotype was counted between two and nine times. The chain couples TRBV7-2 to TRBJ2-7, with D tentatively TRBD1 or TRBD2 (5 bases each). Germline-derived CDR1 and CDR2 are SGHTA and FQGNSA. This CDR3 region has 14 residues. Trimming took 5 bases from V and 3 from J, leaving 14 bases between them. The CDR3: CASSRVTDYYEQYF. The CDR3 nucleotides read TGTGCCAGCAGCAGAGTGACAGACTACTACGAGCAGTACTTC.

This clonotype was counted only a few times. The genes are TRBV12-3 or TRBV12-4 and TRBJ2-7; no clear D. The CDR3 is 15 amino acids. V was shortened by 5 bases and J by 4 bases, with 18 bases between the two germline ends. As DNA, the CDR3 is TGTGCCAGCAGTCCCCGTGTGGGGTTTACTTACGAGCAGTACTTC. It specifies CASSPRVGFTYEQYF.

The chain is built from TRBV25-1 and TRBJ2-7; a weak D match, TRBD2 (5 bases). V shed 5 bases and J shed 7 bases, with 15 bases lying between them. Germline values: CDR1 MGHDK, CDR2 SYGVNS. This CDR3 is built from 13 residues. This CDR3 is CASSWRGSAEQYF. In nucleotides, the CDR3 is TGTGCCAGCAGTTGGCGAGGGAGTGCTGAGCAGTACTTC.

This rearrangement joins TRBV30 to TRBJ2-7, with D unresolved. Trimming took 0 bases from V and 3 from J, leaving 6 bases between them. This CDR3 region has 12 residues. Germline V gene sequence: CDR1 GTSNPN, CDR2 SVGIG (reference sequence). CDR3 amino acids: CAWSVSLYEQYF. In DNA, the CDR3 is TGTGCCTGGAGTGTGAGTCTCTACGAGCAGTACTTC. Looking up the rest from reference TRBV30 and TRBJ2-7 gives the full variable domain: SQTIHQWPATLVQPVGSPLSLECTVEGTSNPNLYWYRQAAGRGLQLLFYSVGIGQISSEVPQNLSASRPQDRQFILSSKKLLLSDSGFYLCAWSVSLYEQYFGPGTRLTVT.

The chain couples TRBV3-1 to TRBJ1-2; TRBD1 is a possible D gene (6 bases). The CDR3 has 15 residues. Germline-derived CDR1 and CDR2 are LGHDT and YNNKEL (reference sequence). Trimming removed 3 bases from V and 4 bases from J, with 15 bases in between. The CDR3 here is CASSHPDRGPYGYTF. As DNA, the CDR3 is TGTGCCAGCAGCCACCCGGACAGAGGACCCTATGGCTACACCTTC.

This clonotype was counted between two and nine times. CDR3 DNA sequence: TGTGCCACCAGCAGACCTAGCGGGAGGAGGTACAATGAGCAGTTCTTC. Translation gives CATSRPSGRRYNEQFF. V usage is TRBV15 and J usage is TRBJ2-1; 11 bases match TRBD2. CDR1 LNHNV and CDR2 YYDKDF come from the germline V gene (reference sequence). V lost 2 bases to trimming and J lost 4 bases; unmatched junction nucleotides: 4. This CDR3 region has 16 residues.

The J gene is TRBJ2-3, the V gene TRBV10-3, with a tentative D call TRBD2 (6 bases). Germline values: CDR1 ENHRY, CDR2 SYGVKD. The CDR3 spans 13 residues. V gave up 6 bases and J gave up 9 bases, with 16 bases separating them. CDR3 sequence (DNA): TGTGCCATCAGGGTTGGCGGGGTCGAGACGCAGTATTTT. This encodes CAIRVGGVETQYF.

The V call is TRBV5-6, the J call TRBJ2-7; D is undetermined. The DNA matches TRBJ2-5 better at its end, which makes the J call doubtful. Germline assignment: CDR1 SGHDT and CDR2 YYEEEE. The CDR3 sequence is 14 residues long. CDR3 amino acids: CASSLVGNKETQYF. CDR3 DNA: TGTGCCAGCAGCCTGGTGGGAAATAAAGAGACCCAGTACTTC.

This clonotype was counted a few times. This chain links TRBV6-2 or TRBV6-3 with TRBJ1-2, with a possible D match to TRBD1 (6 bases). Germline CDR1 and CDR2: MNHEY and SVGEGT. The V gene lost 5 bases and the J gene lost 7 bases, with 14 bases spanning the gap. The CDR3 is 13 residues long. CDR3 sequence: CASSTTGSGGYTF. The CDR3 DNA reads as TGTGCCAGCAGTACCACAGGGAGTGGTGGCTACACCTTC.

The chain links TRBV20-1 to TRBJ2-5; D is unresolved. This CDR3 region has 11 residues. The ends were cut back, 0 bases at V and 11 bases at J, with 10 bases in the middle. Germline V gives CDR1 DFQATT, CDR2 SNEGSKA (reference sequence). CDR3 sequence reads: CSARDIAQQYF. CDR3 DNA sequence: TGCAGTGCTAGAGATATAGCTCAGCAGTACTTC.

Only a few counts were recorded for this clonotype. The chain joins TRBV5-1 to TRBJ1-2; 7 bases fit TRBD1. The CDR3 has 19 residues. With V trimmed by 6 bases and J by 4 bases, 24 bases remained unmatched. CDR1 is SGHRS, CDR2 YFSETQ, per germline. This chain's CDR3 is CASTLLPQNRGLPTYGYTF. The CDR3, as DNA: TGCGCCAGCACCCTCCTGCCCCAAAACAGGGGCCTCCCTACCTATGGCTACACCTTC.

As concerns this clonotype: A junction boundary mismatches the germline segment, possibly from a read error. The rearrangement links TRBV7-9 to TRBJ2-6, with 9 bases identical to TRBD2. Germline V lookup: CDR1 SEHNR, CDR2 FQNEAQ (reference sequence). CDR3 length: 19 amino acids. The CDR3 loop reads CASSGWSTSGSSGANVPTF. The CDR3 DNA sequence: TGTGCCAGCAGCGGGTGGTCGACTAGCGGCAGCTCTGGGGCCAACGTCCCGACTTTC.

The J gene is TRBJ2-1, the V gene TRBV7-8; D perhaps matches TRBD2 (5 bases). Germline-derived CDR1 and CDR2 are SGHVS and FQNEAQ. Trimming cost V 2 bases and J 4 bases, with 21 bases left between them. This CDR3 has 18 residues. CDR3 protein: CASSLRSLTRAGYNEQFF. CDR3 bases: TGTGCCAGCAGCTTACGGTCCCTCACTAGGGCTGGGTACAATGAGCAGTTCTTC.